This T cell receptor (beta chain) was sequenced in a study of T-cell memory formation after mild COVID-19. In the study overall: Among the donors, TCR clusters were largely specific to each donor. General study findings and limits: Clones contracting day 15 to 85 were balanced CD4/CD8; later expanders leaned CD4+.

CDR3 size: 15 residues. CDR1 is SGHVS, CDR2 FQNEAQ, per germline. The ends were cut back, 5 bases at V and 4 bases at J, with 17 bases in the middle. TCRdb itself ran the 5' RACE reads through MiXCR, one entry per CDR3 protein. The sample lists a few hundred thousand distinct CDR3 sequences; about a sixth were seen once. Worth noting for this clonotype: As yet, its antigen is unknown.

The V gene is TRBV7-8, the J gene TRBJ2-5; D possibly uses TRBD1 or TRBD2 (5 bases each). Specimen: PBMCs or a T cell subset sorted from them (not recorded which). This receptor was taken from a man between 18 and 29 years old who had mild COVID-19 (a few samples of this study predate the infection). Cell type and time point are not known. The CDR3 DNA sequence: TGTGCCAGCAGCACGCTGGGGGATATCAGAGAGACCCAGTACTTC. Protein sequence: CASSTLGDIRETQYF.